This T cell receptor (beta chain) was recorded in a study of T-cell memory formation after mild COVID-19. TCRdb re-derived calls from the 5' RACE reads in MiXCR, one entry per CDR3 protein. The data show about 110,000 distinct CDR3 sequences, with around 17% seen just once and roughly 6% held by the top ten. The CDR3 sequence is 17 residues long. J lost 6 bases, V lost 3 bases, and 16 bases had no gene match. Germline CDR1 and CDR2: SQVTM and ANQGSEA. The origin of this receptor is a man aged 18 to 35 who had mild COVID-19 (a few samples of this study predate the infection). Cell type and time point are not known. This rearrangement joins TRBV29-1 to TRBJ2-2; 7 bases align to TRBD2. The sample taken for sequencing was PBMCs or a T cell subset sorted from them (not recorded which). The CDR3 here is CSVDLPGRGGFSGELFF. The CDR3 DNA reads as TGCAGCGTTGACCTACCGGGGCGCGGGGGTTTTTCCGGGGAGCTGTTTTTT.